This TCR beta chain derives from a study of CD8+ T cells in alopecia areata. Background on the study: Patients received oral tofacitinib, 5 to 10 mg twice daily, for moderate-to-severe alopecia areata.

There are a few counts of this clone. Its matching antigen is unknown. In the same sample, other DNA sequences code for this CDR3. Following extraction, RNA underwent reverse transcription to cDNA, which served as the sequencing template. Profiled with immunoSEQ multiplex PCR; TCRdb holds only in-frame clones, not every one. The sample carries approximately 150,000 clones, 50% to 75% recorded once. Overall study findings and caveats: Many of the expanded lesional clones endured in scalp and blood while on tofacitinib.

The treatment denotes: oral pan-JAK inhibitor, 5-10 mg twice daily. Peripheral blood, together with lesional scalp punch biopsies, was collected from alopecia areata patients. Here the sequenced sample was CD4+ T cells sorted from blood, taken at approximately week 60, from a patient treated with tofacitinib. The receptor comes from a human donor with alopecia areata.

The CDR3 DNA follows: TGTGCCAGCAGTTACGGAGATACGCAGTATTTT. Translated: CASSYGDTQYF. The V call is TRBV6-5, the J call TRBJ2-3; D gene uncertain. The CDR3 is made up of 11 amino acids. With 2 bases removed from V and 5 bases from J, the gap between germline ends came to 2 bases. Germline loops: CDR1 MNHEY, CDR2 SVGAGI.